What follows are 4 T cell receptor beta chains derived from one specimen sequenced in a study of response to subunit inactivated influenza vaccine. Via MiXCR, TCRdb re-called the RT-PCR reads, giving one row per CDR3 protein. The sample holds around 600,000 distinct CDR3 sequences, approximately 10% seen once. These same data were also listed under a study on T cells expressing NK-cell markers. That paper adds: TCR beta cDNA was generated via 5'RACE template switching incorporating UMIs.

The sample consisted of PBMCs from blood, taken on the day of vaccination. These receptors came from a man in his forties or fifties who received an inactivated influenza vaccine.

This clonotype appeared many times. The chain carries TRBV28 and TRBJ1-2; 7 bases are shared with TRBD1. CDR1 is MDHEN, CDR2 SYDVKM, per germline. The CDR3 length is 14 residues. V trimming: 2 bases; J trimming: 5 bases; junction bases outside the gene matches: 5. Written as DNA, the CDR3 is TGTGCCAGCAGTTTAGGGACAGCGTCTTATGGCTACACCTTC. Translating gives CASSLGTASYGYTF.

This clonotype has more than one count but fewer than ten. The chain joins TRBV13 to TRBJ2-5; tentatively, D is TRBD1 (7 bases). Germline V gives CDR1 PRHDT, CDR2 FYEKMQ (reference sequence). The CDR3 is made up of 15 amino acids. V lost 5 bases and J 4 bases, leaving 17 bases between the germline ends. DNA for the CDR3: TGTGCCAGCAGCGGACGCGGGACAGTAAGAGAGACCCAGTACTTC. It yields the protein CASSGRGTVRETQYF. Complete variable domain (other parts from reference TRBV13 and TRBJ2-5): AAGVIQSPRHLIKEKRETATLKCYPIPRHDTVYWYQQGPGQDPQFLISFYEKMQSDKGSIPDRFSAQQFSDYHSELNMSSLELGDSALYFCASSGRGTVRETQYFGPGTRLLVL.

The V and J genes are TRBV12-3 or TRBV12-4 and TRBJ2-1; the D gene is possibly TRBD1 (7 bases). The CDR3 has 17 amino acids. The germline V and J ends were trimmed by 1 base and 9 bases, with 22 bases remaining between them. The CDR3 DNA follows: TGTGCCAGCAGTTTAGGAGGGGGCGGGATCAGGGTTAGTGAGCAGTTCTTC. It codes for CASSLGGGGIRVSEQFF.

The V and J genes are TRBV12-3 or TRBV12-4 and TRBJ2-2, with TRBD1 matching over 10 bases. CDR3 length: 15 amino acids. With V trimmed by 6 bases and J by 5 bases, 6 bases remained unmatched. CDR3 in amino acids: CASRRDRGETGELFF. The CDR3 nucleotides read TGTGCCAGCAGAAGGGACAGGGGCGAGACCGGGGAGCTGTTTTTT.